The 26 T cell receptor beta chains reported below all come from one sample, sequenced in a study of T-cell memory formation after mild COVID-19. TCRdb called the 5' RACE reads again in MiXCR, with one record for every CDR3 protein. The data contain around 430,000 distinct CDR3 sequences, about 17% of them singletons. Material: PBMCs or a T cell subset sorted from them (not recorded which). The receptors originated from a man aged 18-30 years who had mild COVID-19 (a few samples of this study predate the infection). Cell type and time point are not known.

The V gene is TRBV5-1, the J gene TRBJ2-7; the match to TRBD1 covers 7 bases. CDR3 size: 14 residues. J lost 5 bases, V lost 5 bases, and 10 bases had no gene match. CDR1 and CDR2 (germline): SGHRS, YFSETQ. In DNA form, the CDR3 reads TGCGCCAGCAGGAAGACAGGGATTACCAACGAGCAGTACTTC. Translating gives CASRKTGITNEQYF.

There are a few counts of this clonotype. The chain recombines TRBV4-2 with TRBJ1-2; D is undetermined. In germline, CDR1 is LGHNA, CDR2 YNFKEQ. This CDR3 contains 14 residues. The ends were cut back, 0 bases at V and 0 bases at J, with 5 bases in the middle. CDR3 nucleotide sequence: TGTGCCAGCAGCCAAGAGGCTTCTAACTATGGCTACACCTTC. Its translation: CASSQEASNYGYTF.

This clonotype was seen only a few times. The rearrangement links TRBV29-1 to TRBJ2-1, with a weak D call TRBD1 (5 bases). Germline lookup yields CDR1 SQVTM and CDR2 ANQGSEA. The V end was cut by 3 bases, the J end by 3 bases, with 6 bases between. This CDR3 spans 12 amino acids. The DNA of the CDR3 is TGCAGCGTTGACAGGGACTACAATGAGCAGTTCTTC. This encodes CSVDRDYNEQFF.

This clonotype was seen a handful of times. The chain uses TRBV5-1 and TRBJ2-2; no definite D call. Germline V gene sequence: CDR1 SGHRS, CDR2 YFSETQ. The CDR3 spans 15 residues. V was shortened by 4 bases and J by 4 bases, with 14 bases between the two germline ends. CDR3: CASSVLDVVTGELFF. The CDR3 DNA reads TGCGCCAGCAGCGTTCTTGATGTGGTCACCGGGGAGCTGTTTTTT. Full variable domain (remainder filled in from reference TRBV5-1 and TRBJ2-2): KAGVTQTPRYLIKTRGQQVTLSCSPISGHRSVSWYQQTPGQGLQFLFEYFSETQRNKGNFPGRFSGRQFSNSRSEMNVSTLELGDSALYLCASSVLDVVTGELFFGEGSRLTVL.

The CDR3 is CASSEYFGPRGTDTQYF. CDR3 coding DNA: TGTGCCAGCAGTGAATATTTCGGCCCCCGGGGCACAGATACGCAGTATTTT. The V call is TRBV25-1, the J call TRBJ2-3, with D unclear. This CDR3 is 17 amino acids long. V was trimmed by 0 bases and J by 1 base, leaving 14 bases between them. The germline gives CDR1 MGHDK, CDR2 SYGVNS. Using reference TRBV25-1 and TRBJ2-3 for the parts outside the CDR3, the full variable domain is EADIYQTPRYLVIGTGKKITLECSQTMGHDKMYWYQQDPGMELHLIHYSYGVNSTEKGDLSSESTVSRIRTEHFPLTLESARPSHTSQYLCASSEYFGPRGTDTQYFGPGTRLTVL.

The chain links TRBV11-2 to TRBJ2-4; 7 nucleotides align to TRBD1. V lost 5 bases to trimming and J lost 6 bases; unmatched junction nucleotides: 10. Germline CDR1 reads SGHAT; CDR2 reads FQNNGV. The CDR3 totals 15 residues. The CDR3 DNA reads TGTGCCAGCAGCCCCTCGACAGGGCAAGGAAACATTCAGTACTTC. It yields the protein CASSPSTGQGNIQYF. Full variable domain (rest looked up from reference TRBV11-2 and TRBJ2-4): EAGVAQSPRYKIIEKRQSVAFWCNPISGHATLYWYQQILGQGPKLLIQFQNNGVVDDSQLPKDRFSAERLKGVDSTLKIQPAKLEDSAVYLCASSPSTGQGNIQYFGAGTRLSVL.

The CDR3 DNA reads TGTGCCAGCAGTCCCCCCTCCTACGAGCAGTACTTC. Its protein is CASSPPSYEQYF. The chain recombines TRBV7-2 with TRBJ2-7; the D is unclear. CDR1 and CDR2 from the germline V gene are SGHTA and FQGNSA. Trimming cost V 6 bases and J 0 bases, with 6 bases left between them. The CDR3 runs 12 residues.

The chain's CDR3 is CASSWGVGGQPQHF. For the CDR3, the DNA is TGTGCCAGCAGCTGGGGGGTGGGTGGTCAGCCCCAGCATTTT. V usage is TRBV11-2 and J usage is TRBJ1-5; possible D gene TRBD1, 5 bases. Germline CDR1 and CDR2: SGHAT and FQNNGV. This CDR3 is 14 amino acids long. Between the trimmed V and J ends, which lost 4 bases and 6 bases, there was a span of 13 bases.

The chain is built from TRBV9 and TRBJ2-7; TRBD1 might be the D (5 bases). The ends were cut back, 1 base at V and 4 bases at J, with 12 bases in the middle. Germline lookup yields CDR1 SGDLS and CDR2 YYNGEE. The length of the CDR3 is 14 residues. As DNA, the CDR3 is TGTGCCAGCAGCGTAAACGCAGGGCAGTACGAGCAGTACTTC. Translating it yields CASSVNAGQYEQYF.

This rearrangement joins TRBV6-2 or TRBV6-3 to TRBJ2-3; D is uncertain. The germline V and J ends were trimmed by 2 bases and 3 bases, with 9 bases remaining between them. From germline, CDR1 is MNHEY and CDR2 SVGEGT. The length of the CDR3 is 14 residues. As DNA, the CDR3 is TGTGCCAGCAGTTACGGTATGGAAACAGATACGCAGTATTTT. It codes for CASSYGMETDTQYF.

This clonotype was detected only a few times. The gene calls are TRBV4-1 and TRBJ2-1; D uncertain. This CDR3 has 16 amino acids. V lost 1 base, J lost 2 bases, and 12 bases lay in between. Per germline, CDR1 MGHRA and CDR2 YSYEKL. In DNA form, the CDR3 reads TGCGCCAGCAGCCAAGTCGACCTTGTCACCTACAATGAGCAGTTCTTC. This translates into CASSQVDLVTYNEQFF.

This clonotype turned up a few times. The CDR3 coding sequence is TGTGCCAGCAGCCCTCGCCTAGCGGGGGACTATTTCCGAGAGCAGTTCTTC. Protein sequence: CASSPRLAGDYFREQFF. The V and J genes are TRBV11-2 and TRBJ2-1; 10 bases map to TRBD2. The length of the CDR3 is 17 residues. Germline-derived CDR1 and CDR2 are SGHAT and FQNNGV. J gave up 10 bases and V 5 bases, and 17 bases lay outside the gene matches.

This clonotype was observed a few times. V gene TRBV7-3 combines with J gene TRBJ1-2, with a weak D call TRBD1 (6 bases). This CDR3 is 13 amino acids long. Germline V gene data show CDR1 as SGHTA and CDR2 as FQGTGA. The ends were cut back, 2 bases at V and 8 bases at J, with 12 bases in the middle. CDR3 residues: CASSLGGAEGYTF. In DNA form, the CDR3 reads TGTGCCAGCAGCTTAGGGGGGGCTGAGGGCTACACCTTC. The complete variable domain, with remaining parts taken from reference TRBV7-3 and TRBJ1-2, reads GAGVSQTPSNKVTEKGKYVELRCDPISGHTALYWYRQSLGQGPEFLIYFQGTGAADDSGLPNDRFFAVRPEGSVSTLKIQRTERGDSAVYLCASSLGGAEGYTFGSGTRLTVV.

This chain connects TRBV6-5 to TRBJ2-1; tentatively, D is TRBD2 (5 bases). CDR3 size: 14 residues. V was clipped by 0 bases and J by 6 bases, with 9 bases between them. The germline V gene encodes CDR1 MNHEY and CDR2 SVGAGI. The CDR3 here is CASSYSRVLNEQFF. CDR3 nucleotides: TGTGCCAGCAGTTACTCGAGGGTGCTCAATGAGCAGTTCTTC.

This clonotype was detected a few times. The chain links TRBV6-2 or TRBV6-3 to TRBJ2-7; D gene uncertain. From germline, CDR1 is MNHEY and CDR2 SVGEGT. V was pared by 6 bases and J by 3 bases, with 6 bases between. The CDR3 contains 11 residues. DNA for the CDR3: TGTGCCAGCAGAGAGCTCTACGAGCAGTACTTC. Translated: CASRELYEQYF.

The chain has TRBV28 and TRBJ1-5; TRBD1 matches at 7 bases. V trimming: 6 bases; J trimming: 7 bases; junction bases outside the gene matches: 9. The CDR3 contains 14 residues. Per germline, CDR1 MDHEN and CDR2 SYDVKM. The CDR3 loop reads CASRLDRTGQPQHF. Written as DNA, the CDR3 is TGTGCCAGCAGGCTAGACAGGACAGGCCAGCCCCAGCATTTT.

CDR3 bases: TGTGCCTGGAGTGTTGCGGACGAGAGCTCCTACGAGCAGTACTTC. Its protein is CAWSVADESSYEQYF. The chain combines TRBV30 with TRBJ2-7; D remains ambiguous. The CDR3 runs 15 residues. V was cut by 0 bases and J by 0 bases, with 12 bases left in between. Per germline, CDR1 GTSNPN and CDR2 SVGIG (reference sequence). Using reference TRBV30 and TRBJ2-7 for the parts outside the CDR3, the full variable domain is SQTIHQWPATLVQPVGSPLSLECTVEGTSNPNLYWYRQAAGRGLQLLFYSVGIGQISSEVPQNLSASRPQDRQFILSSKKLLLSDSGFYLCAWSVADESSYEQYFGPGTRLTVT.

The rearrangement uses TRBV12-3 or TRBV12-4 and TRBJ2-2; no clear D. The V and J ends lost 3 bases and 8 bases respectively, with 7 bases between them. The CDR3 is 12 residues long. The CDR3 sequence: CASSFVEGELFF. CDR3 DNA: TGTGCCAGCAGTTTCGTCGAGGGGGAGCTGTTTTTT.

This clonotype occurred a few times. CDR3 residues: CASSFGTGAAYGYTF. The CDR3 nucleotides read TGCGCCAGCAGTTTTGGGACAGGGGCGGCCTATGGCTACACCTTC. This chain connects TRBV5-1 to TRBJ1-2; TRBD1 matches at 10 bases. The CDR3 sequence is 15 residues long. With V trimmed by 5 bases and J by 4 bases, 8 bases remained unmatched. Germline CDR1 is SGHRS and CDR2 is YFSETQ.

This clonotype was counted only a few times. This chain joins TRBV20-1 and TRBJ1-3; 7 nucleotides agree with TRBD1. CDR3 length equals 14 residues. The ends lost 6 bases at V and 2 bases at J; junction bases unmatched: 7. The germline V gene encodes CDR1 DFQATT and CDR2 SNEGSKA (reference sequence). CDR3 DNA sequence: TGCAGTGCGCCCTTGGGACAGCCTGGAAACACCATATATTTT. Its protein is CSAPLGQPGNTIYF.

The rearrangement links TRBV12-3 or TRBV12-4 to TRBJ2-6, with unresolved D. With 4 bases removed from V and 0 bases from J, the gap between germline ends came to 4 bases. This CDR3 is 14 amino acids long. CDR3 nucleotide sequence: TGTGCCAGCAGTTACAGCTCTGGGGCCAACGTCCTGACTTTC. This gives the protein CASSYSSGANVLTF.

This clonotype was counted a few times. The chain has TRBV7-9 and TRBJ2-5, with no clear D. The CDR3 consists of 13 residues. CDR1 is SEHNR, CDR2 FQNEAQ, per germline (reference sequence). The V end was cut by 2 bases, the J end by 4 bases, with 8 bases between. The CDR3 loop reads CASSLPNSETQYF. The DNA for the CDR3 is TGTGCCAGCAGCTTACCGAACTCAGAGACCCAGTACTTC.

The rearrangement joins TRBV4-3 to TRBJ1-2; possibly TRBD1 for D (5 bases). Trimming pared 0 bases from V and 4 bases from J, leaving 15 bases between. CDR1 is LGHNA and CDR2 is YSLEER in the germline V gene. This CDR3 contains 16 residues. CDR3 nucleotides: TGCGCCAGCAGCCAAGATCCGAGGACACCGGCCTATGGCTACACCTTC. Amino acids: CASSQDPRTPAYGYTF.

The chain is built from TRBV5-1 and TRBJ1-6; D is unresolved. The V end lost 6 bases, the J end lost 8 bases, and 15 bases lay between the germline ends. CDR1 is SGHRS, CDR2 YFSETQ, per germline. This CDR3 is built from 14 residues. CDR3 in amino acids: CASKSSTFDSPLHF. CDR3 sequence (DNA): TGCGCCAGCAAGTCCTCGACTTTTGATTCACCCCTCCACTTT.

Only a few counts were recorded for this clonotype. The CDR3 spells CASSRLGRGLNTGELFF. In DNA form, the CDR3 reads TGTGCCAGCAGCCGCTTGGGCCGAGGGCTGAACACCGGGGAGCTGTTTTTT. The chain carries TRBV12-3 or TRBV12-4 and TRBJ2-2; weak D call: TRBD2 (5 bases). Trimming took off 6 bases at V and 1 base at J, with 18 bases between the two ends. The CDR3 extends over 17 amino acids.

This clonotype has more than one count but fewer than ten. The rearrangement links TRBV30 to TRBJ1-1; tentative D call: TRBD1 (6 bases). This CDR3 is built from 14 residues. V lost 1 base, J lost 0 bases, and 9 bases lay in between. Germline loops: CDR1 GTSNPN, CDR2 SVGIG (reference sequence). CDR3 protein: CAWSEGGMNTEAFF. Here the CDR3 DNA reads TGTGCCTGGAGTGAGGGGGGCATGAACACTGAAGCTTTCTTT.